A selection of T cell receptor beta chains follows, all from one sample in a study of blood T cell repertoires in COVID-19. Clones were read by immunoSEQ multiplex PCR, and TCRdb kept only the in-frame ones, dropping some. The sample has around 200,000 clones; approximately 91% are singletons. Sequencing used peripheral blood. The receptors stem from a young man with active or convalescent COVID-19. Each CDR3 is given with its conserved first and last residue. The order of the fields is D gene, J gene, V gene, clone size, CDR3 length, CDR3 DNA, CDR3 protein. D genes are given only for firm matches. Expanded clones get a size class; other rows say once, few or many, or leave the size out.

D: TRBD2; J: TRBJ2-3; V: TRBV10-2; size: few; length: 17; DNA: TGCGCCAGCAGTGAGTCATCGTCTAGCGGGGGGGCAGATACGCAGTATTTT; CDR3: CASSESSSSGGADTQYF
D: TRBD2; J: TRBJ2-1; V: TRBV6-5; size: -; length: 15; DNA: TGTGCCAGCAGTTCTAGCGGGAGGAACCTGAATGAGCAGTTCTTC; CDR3: CASSSSGRNLNEQFF
D: TRBD2; J: TRBJ2-3; V: TRBV7-9; size: -; length: 14; DNA: TGTGCCAGCAGCTCAGCGGGAGCCACAGATACGCAGTATTTT; CDR3: CASSSAGATDTQYF
D: -; J: TRBJ2-7; V: TRBV11-2; size: -; length: 14; DNA: TGTGCCAGCAGCTTAGACAGTAACTCCTACGAGCAGTACTTC; CDR3: CASSLDSNSYEQYF
D: -; J: TRBJ2-4; V: TRBV27; size: -; length: 14; DNA: TGTGCCAGCAGTTTATCCCCCGGCAGAGGCATTCAGTACTTC; CDR3: CASSLSPGRGIQYF
D: -; J: TRBJ1-2; V: TRBV30; size: -; length: 11; DNA: TGTGCCTGGAGTCCTCTCTATGGCTACACCTTC; CDR3: CAWSPLYGYTF
D: TRBD2; J: TRBJ2-1; V: TRBV7-9; size: -; length: 16; DNA: TGTGCCAGCAGCCAAACAGGACTAGCGGGAGCCAATGAGCAGTTCTTC; CDR3: CASSQTGLAGANEQFF
D: TRBD1; J: TRBJ1-2; V: TRBV5-1; size: once; length: 14; DNA: TGCGCCAGCAGCTTGGGGGACAGTGGAAGTGGCTACACCTTC; CDR3: CASSLGDSGSGYTF
D: TRBD1; J: TRBJ1-2; V: TRBV3-1/TRBV3-2; size: -; length: 13; DNA: TGTGCCAGCAGCCGTGGGACAGCCTATGGCTACACCTTC; CDR3: CASSRGTAYGYTF
D: -; J: TRBJ2-1; V: TRBV28; size: -; length: 14; DNA: TGTGCCAGCAGTTTCTCGAGACATTACAATGAGCAGTTCTTC; CDR3: CASSFSRHYNEQFF
D: TRBD2; J: TRBJ2-3; V: TRBV12-5; size: -; length: 16; DNA: TGTGCTAGTGGGCAGGGACTAGCGGGGGGCACAGATACGCAGTATTTT; CDR3: CASGQGLAGGTDTQYF
D: TRBD1; J: TRBJ2-1; V: TRBV6-5; size: -; length: 14; DNA: TGTGCCAGCACCAGAGGGACAGGTTACAATGAGCAGTTCTTC; CDR3: CASTRGTGYNEQFF
D: TRBD1; J: TRBJ1-4; V: TRBV5-1; size: -; length: 15; DNA: TGCGCCAGCAGCTTGGACAGGGGGTGGGATGAAAAACTGTTTTTT; CDR3: CASSLDRGWDEKLFF
D: TRBD2; J: TRBJ2-3; V: TRBV19; size: -; length: 15; DNA: TGTGCCAGTAGTCCCTATAGCGGGAGGTTAGATACGCAGTATTTT; CDR3: CASSPYSGRLDTQYF
D: -; J: TRBJ2-1; V: TRBV24-1; size: -; length: 13; DNA: TGTGCCACCAGTGATGACTGGTACAATGAGCAGTTCTTC; CDR3: CATSDDWYNEQFF
D: -; J: TRBJ1-5; V: TRBV7-8; size: -; length: 15; DNA: TGTGCCAGCAGCTTAGCACAGGGCGGCAATCAGCCCCAGCATTTT; CDR3: CASSLAQGGNQPQHF
D: -; J: TRBJ1-2; V: TRBV6-5; size: -; length: 13; DNA: TGTGCCAGCAGAAGCGACAGGAGATATGGCTACACCTTC; CDR3: CASRSDRRYGYTF
D: TRBD2; J: TRBJ2-1; V: TRBV11-2; size: -; length: 15; DNA: TGTGCCAGCAGCCCCGGGACTAGTCTTTACAATGAGCAGTTCTTC; CDR3: CASSPGTSLYNEQFF
D: -; J: TRBJ1-1; V: TRBV7-3; size: -; length: 15; DNA: TGTGCCAGCAGCTCCAACGGAGGGGGGGCGACTGAAGCTTTCTTT; CDR3: CASSSNGGGATEAFF
D: -; J: TRBJ2-4; V: TRBV2; size: -; length: 14; DNA: TGTGCCAGCAGTGATGGAGTGAGTCAAAACATTCAGTACTTC; CDR3: CASSDGVSQNIQYF
D: -; J: TRBJ2-5; V: TRBV25-1; size: -; length: 13; DNA: TGTGCCAGCAAAAGGGGTAGCCAAGAGACCCAGTACTTC; CDR3: CASKRGSQETQYF
D: -; J: TRBJ1-1; V: TRBV7-9; size: -; length: 12; DNA: TGTGCCAGCAGCTTAGAGGGGTGGGAAGCTTTCTTT; CDR3: CASSLEGWEAFF
D: TRBD1; J: TRBJ1-1; V: TRBV6-6; size: once; length: 15; DNA: TGTGCCAGCAGTCCGACAGGGAGACTGAACACTGAAGCTTTCTTT; CDR3: CASSPTGRLNTEAFF
D: -; J: TRBJ1-2; V: TRBV6-5; size: -; length: 15; DNA: TGTGCCAGCAGTCCTCAACGAGGGAAAATTTATGGCTACACCTTC; CDR3: CASSPQRGKIYGYTF
D: TRBD1; J: TRBJ2-2; V: TRBV6-1; size: -; length: 16; DNA: TGTGCCAGCAGTGGACAGGGTAGGAACGTCGCCGGGGAGCTGTTTTTT; CDR3: CASSGQGRNVAGELFF
D: -; J: TRBJ1-2; V: TRBV5-6; size: -; length: 15; DNA: TGTGCCAGCATCCCGCGGGGGCTGTCTAACTATGGCTACACCTTC; CDR3: CASIPRGLSNYGYTF
D: -; J: TRBJ1-1; V: TRBV12-3/TRBV12-4; size: -; length: 13; DNA: TGTGCCAGCAGTTTAGGAAAAACTACTGAAGCTTTCTTT; CDR3: CASSLGKTTEAFF
D: -; J: TRBJ2-1; V: TRBV7-2; size: -; length: 16; DNA: TGTGCCAGCAGCTTAAGCAGGGGACCAAGATACAATGAGCAGTTCTTC; CDR3: CASSLSRGPRYNEQFF
D: -; J: TRBJ2-5; V: TRBV6-5; size: -; length: 15; DNA: TGTGCCAGCAGTCGCGGGACGCGGTACCAAGAGACCCAGTACTTC; CDR3: CASSRGTRYQETQYF
D: TRBD1; J: TRBJ1-5; V: TRBV12-5; size: -; length: 17; DNA: TGTGCTAGTGGTCTACATTCATCCGGGACAGGAGGTCAGCCCCAGCATTTT; CDR3: CASGLHSSGTGGQPQHF
D: -; J: TRBJ2-1; V: TRBV5-4; size: -; length: 17; DNA: TGTGCCAGCAGCCAGCCTGTAACAGGTCCACTTTACAATGAGCAGTTCTTC; CDR3: CASSQPVTGPLYNEQFF
D: -; J: TRBJ2-7; V: TRBV5-6; size: -; length: 14; DNA: TGTGCCAGCAGCTCGACTTTGGGGCGCTACGAGCAGTACTTC; CDR3: CASSSTLGRYEQYF